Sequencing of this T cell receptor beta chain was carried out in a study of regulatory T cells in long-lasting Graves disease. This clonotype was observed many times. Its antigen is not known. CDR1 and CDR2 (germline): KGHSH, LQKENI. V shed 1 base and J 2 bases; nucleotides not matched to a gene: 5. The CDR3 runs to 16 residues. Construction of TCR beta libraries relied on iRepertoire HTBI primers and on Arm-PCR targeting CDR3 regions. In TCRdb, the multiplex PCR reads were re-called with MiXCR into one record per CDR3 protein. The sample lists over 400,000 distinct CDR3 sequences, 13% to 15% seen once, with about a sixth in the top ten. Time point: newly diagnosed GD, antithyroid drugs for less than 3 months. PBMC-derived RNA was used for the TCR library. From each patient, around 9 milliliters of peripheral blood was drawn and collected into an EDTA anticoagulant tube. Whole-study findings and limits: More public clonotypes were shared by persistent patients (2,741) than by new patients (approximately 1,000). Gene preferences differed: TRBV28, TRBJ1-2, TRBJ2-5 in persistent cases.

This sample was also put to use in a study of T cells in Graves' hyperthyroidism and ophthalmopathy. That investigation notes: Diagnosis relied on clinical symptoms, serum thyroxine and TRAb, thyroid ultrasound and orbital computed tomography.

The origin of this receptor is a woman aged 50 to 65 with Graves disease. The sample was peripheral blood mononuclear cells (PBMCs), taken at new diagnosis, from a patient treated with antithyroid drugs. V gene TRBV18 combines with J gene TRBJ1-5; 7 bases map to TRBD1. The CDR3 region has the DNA TGTGCCAGCTCACCACGGGGGGACAGTGGCAATCAGCCCCAGCATTTT. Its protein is CASSPRGDSGNQPQHF.